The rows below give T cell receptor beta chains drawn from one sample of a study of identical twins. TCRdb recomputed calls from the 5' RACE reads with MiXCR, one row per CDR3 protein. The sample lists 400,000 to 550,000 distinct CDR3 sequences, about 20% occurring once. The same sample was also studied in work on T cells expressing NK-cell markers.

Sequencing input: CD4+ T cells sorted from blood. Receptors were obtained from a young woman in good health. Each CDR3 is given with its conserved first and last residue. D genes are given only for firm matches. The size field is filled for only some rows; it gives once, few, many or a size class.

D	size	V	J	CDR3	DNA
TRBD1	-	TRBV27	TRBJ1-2	CASSGGQGKFRYTF	TGTGCCAGCAGTGGCGGACAGGGGAAGTTCCGCTACACCTTC
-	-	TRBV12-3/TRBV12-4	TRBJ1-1	CASSLISTTSAFF	TGTGCCAGCAGTTTAATTTCGACTACTAGCGCTTTCTTT
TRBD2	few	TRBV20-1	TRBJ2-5	CSISGLRGGLSQYF	TGCAGTATCTCGGGCTTGCGGGGGGGCCTATCCCAGTACTTC
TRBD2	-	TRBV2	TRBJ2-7	CASNPMGLASEQYF	TGTGCCAGCAACCCTATGGGACTAGCGAGCGAGCAGTACTTC
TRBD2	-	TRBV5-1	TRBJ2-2	CATSRGGNTGELFF	TGCGCCACCTCACGGGGGGGCAACACCGGGGAGCTGTTTTTT
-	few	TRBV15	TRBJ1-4	CATSRRTAPDEKLFF	TGTGCCACCAGCAGGAGGACAGCCCCGGATGAAAAACTGTTTTTT
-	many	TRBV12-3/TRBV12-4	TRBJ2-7	CASSLTDIYEQYF	TGTGCCAGCAGTTTAACGGACATTTACGAGCAGTACTTC
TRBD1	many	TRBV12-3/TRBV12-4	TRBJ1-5	CASSLTSTGWNQPQHF	TGTGCCAGCAGTTTAACCTCGACAGGGTGGAATCAGCCCCAGCATTTT
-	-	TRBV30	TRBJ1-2	CAWSVSTVYGYTF	TGTGCCTGGAGTGTATCAACAGTCTATGGCTACACCTTC
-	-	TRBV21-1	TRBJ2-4	CASNKERGAKNIQYF	TGTGCCAGCAATAAGGAGAGGGGGGCCAAAAACATTCAGTACTTC
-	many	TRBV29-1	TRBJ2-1	CSADGLTRSSYNEQFF	TGCAGCGCCGACGGGTTGACCAGAAGCTCCTACAATGAGCAGTTCTTC